The present TCR beta chain was sequenced within a study of blood T cell repertoires in COVID-19. There are 19 residues in the CDR3. Germline V gene sequence: CDR1 MDHEN, CDR2 SYDVKM. V lost 4 bases to trimming and J lost 8 bases; unmatched junction nucleotides: 17. Cohorts were determined from participant-reported clinical history. Original analysis: Reference gene primer amplification yielded estimated nucleated cell counts. Generated by immunoSEQ multiplex PCR, the TCRdb table keeps only in-frame clones and is missing some. The D gene and trimming were derived from the DNA, and the V and J assignments and clone size from that table. Of about 140,000 clones listed, roughly 86% are singletons.

Sequenced input: PBMCs or T cells enriched from blood (not recorded which). This receptor was identified in a woman aged 50 to 60 with acute COVID-19. The V gene is TRBV28, the J gene TRBJ2-1; 13 bases map to TRBD2. CDR3 DNA: TGTGCCAGCAGTTCGACAGGTGGGACTAGCGGGATTGATCGCGATGAGCAGTTCTTC. Translated: CASSSTGGTSGIDRDEQFF.